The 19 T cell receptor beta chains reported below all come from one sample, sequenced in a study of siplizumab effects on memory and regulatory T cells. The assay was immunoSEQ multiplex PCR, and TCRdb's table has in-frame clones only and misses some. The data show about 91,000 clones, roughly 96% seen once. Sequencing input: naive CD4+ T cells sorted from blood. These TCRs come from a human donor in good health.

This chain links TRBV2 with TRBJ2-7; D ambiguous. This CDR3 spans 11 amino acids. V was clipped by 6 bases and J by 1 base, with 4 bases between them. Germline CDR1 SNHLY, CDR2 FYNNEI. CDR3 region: CASRVSYEQYF. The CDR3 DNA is TGTGCCAGCAGGGTGTCCTACGAGCAGTACTTC. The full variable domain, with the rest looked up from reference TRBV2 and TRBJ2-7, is EPEVTQTPSHQVTQMGQEVILRCVPISNHLYFYWYRQILGQKVEFLVSFYNNEISEKSEIFDDQFSVERPDGSNFTLKIRSTKLEDSAMYFCASRVSYEQYFGPGTRLTVT.

Here the CDR3 DNA reads TGCGCCAGCAGCCCCCTCTCTAGCGGGGGGCAGTTCTTC. Amino acids: CASSPLSSGGQFF. This chain joins TRBV4-3 and TRBJ2-1; 10 bases line up with TRBD2. The germline V gene has CDR1 LGHNA and CDR2 YSLEER. With 4 bases clipped from V and 12 bases from J, the junction kept 6 bases outside the gene matches. The length of the CDR3 is 13 residues.

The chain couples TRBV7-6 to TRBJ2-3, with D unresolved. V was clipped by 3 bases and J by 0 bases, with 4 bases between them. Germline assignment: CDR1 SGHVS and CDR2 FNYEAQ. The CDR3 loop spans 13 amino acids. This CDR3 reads CASSFKSTDTQYF. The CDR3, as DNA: TGTGCCAGCAGCTTTAAAAGCACAGATACGCAGTATTTT.

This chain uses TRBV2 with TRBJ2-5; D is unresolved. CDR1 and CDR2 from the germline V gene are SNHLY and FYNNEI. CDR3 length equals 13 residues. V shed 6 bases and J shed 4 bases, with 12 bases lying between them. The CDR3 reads CASRVVNPETQYF. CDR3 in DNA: TGTGCCAGCAGGGTAGTAAATCCAGAGACCCAGTACTTC.

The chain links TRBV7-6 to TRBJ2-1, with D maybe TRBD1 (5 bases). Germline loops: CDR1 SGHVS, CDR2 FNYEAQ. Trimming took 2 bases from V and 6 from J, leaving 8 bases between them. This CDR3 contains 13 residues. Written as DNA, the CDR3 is TGTGCCAGCAGCTTAATAACAGGCAATGAGCAGTTCTTC. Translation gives CASSLITGNEQFF.

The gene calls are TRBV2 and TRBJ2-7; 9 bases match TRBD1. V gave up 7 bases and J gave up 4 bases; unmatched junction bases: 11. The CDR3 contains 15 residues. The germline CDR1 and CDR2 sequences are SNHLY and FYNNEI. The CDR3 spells CASTYVGQGSYEQYF. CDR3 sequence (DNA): TGTGCCAGCACTTACGTCGGACAGGGGTCTTACGAGCAGTACTTC.

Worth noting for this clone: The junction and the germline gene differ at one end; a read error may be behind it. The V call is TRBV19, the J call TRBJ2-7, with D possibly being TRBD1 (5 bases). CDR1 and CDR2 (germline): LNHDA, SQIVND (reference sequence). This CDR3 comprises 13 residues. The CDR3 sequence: CASSPPFRQYPHF. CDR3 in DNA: TGTGCCAGTAGCCCCCCTTTTCGACAGTACCCCCACTTC.

CDR3 amino acids: CASSPLGTGANYGYTF. CDR3 in DNA: TGTGCCAGCTCACCACTAGGGACAGGGGCTAACTATGGCTACACCTTC. This rearrangement joins TRBV18 to TRBJ1-2; 10 bases map to TRBD1. With 1 base clipped from V and 0 bases from J, the junction kept 2 bases outside the gene matches. Germline V CDR1 and CDR2: KGHSH, LQKENI. The CDR3 loop spans 16 amino acids.

The CDR3 spells CASSLRPSGGHTDTQYF. The CDR3 DNA sequence: TGTGCCAGCAGCTTAAGGCCTAGCGGGGGTCACACAGATACGCAGTATTTT. This chain uses TRBV7-3 with TRBJ2-3, with TRBD2 identical over 10 bases. The CDR3 runs 17 residues. The germline gives CDR1 SGHTA, CDR2 FQGTGA. After removal of 1 base from V and 2 bases from J, the junction contained 6 bases not matched to a gene.

The CDR3 reads CAISAGGSYNEQFF. CDR3 DNA: TGTGCCATCAGTGCGGGGGGGTCCTACAATGAGCAGTTCTTC. The rearrangement uses TRBV10-3 and TRBJ2-1; TRBD2 aligns across 8 bases. Germline V lookup: CDR1 ENHRY, CDR2 SYGVKD. The length of the CDR3 is 14 residues. V trimming: 4 bases; J trimming: 1 base; junction bases outside the gene matches: 0.

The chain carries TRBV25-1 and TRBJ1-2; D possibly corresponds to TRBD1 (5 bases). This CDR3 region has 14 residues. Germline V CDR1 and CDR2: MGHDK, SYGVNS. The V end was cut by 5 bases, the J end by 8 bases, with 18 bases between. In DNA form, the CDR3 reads TGTGCCAGCAGTCCCTACAGGACCGCCCGGGGCTACACCTTC. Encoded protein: CASSPYRTARGYTF.

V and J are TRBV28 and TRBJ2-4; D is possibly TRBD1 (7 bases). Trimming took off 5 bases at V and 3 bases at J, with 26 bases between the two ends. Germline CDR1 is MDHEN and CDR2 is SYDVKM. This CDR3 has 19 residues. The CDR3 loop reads CASSPPGQSWGVGKNIQYF. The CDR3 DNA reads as TGTGCCAGCAGTCCCCCGGGACAGAGTTGGGGGGTTGGCAAAAACATTCAGTACTTC.

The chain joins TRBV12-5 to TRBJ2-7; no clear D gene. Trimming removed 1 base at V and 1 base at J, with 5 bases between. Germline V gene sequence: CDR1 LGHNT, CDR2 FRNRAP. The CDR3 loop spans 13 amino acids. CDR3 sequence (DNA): TGTGCTAGTGGTTTGGACCCGTCCTACGAGCAGTACTTC. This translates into CASGLDPSYEQYF. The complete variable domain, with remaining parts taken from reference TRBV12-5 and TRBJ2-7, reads DARVTQTPRHKVTEMGQEVTMRCQPILGHNTVFWYRQTMMQGLELLAYFRNRAPLDDSGMPKDRFSAEMPDATLATLKIQPSEPRDSAVYFCASGLDPSYEQYFGPGTRLTVT.

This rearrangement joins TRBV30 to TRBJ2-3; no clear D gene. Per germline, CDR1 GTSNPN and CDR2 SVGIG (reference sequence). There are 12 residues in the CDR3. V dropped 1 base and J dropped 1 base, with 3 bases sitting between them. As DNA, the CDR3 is TGTGCCTGGAGTGGAGGCACAGATACGCAGTATTTT. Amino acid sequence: CAWSGGTDTQYF.

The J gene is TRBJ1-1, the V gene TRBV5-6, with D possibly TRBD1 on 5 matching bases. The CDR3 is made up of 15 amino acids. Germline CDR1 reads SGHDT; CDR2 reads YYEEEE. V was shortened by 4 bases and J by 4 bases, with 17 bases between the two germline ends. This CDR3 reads CASSPATGILTEAFF. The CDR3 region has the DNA TGTGCCAGCAGCCCCGCAACAGGCATCCTCACTGAAGCTTTCTTT.

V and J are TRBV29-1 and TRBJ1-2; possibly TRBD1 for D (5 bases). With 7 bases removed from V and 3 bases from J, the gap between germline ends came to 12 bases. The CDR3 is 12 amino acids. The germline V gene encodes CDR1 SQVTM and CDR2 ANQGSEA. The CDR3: CSASTGDYGYTF. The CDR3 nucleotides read TGCAGCGCCAGTACAGGAGACTATGGCTACACCTTC.

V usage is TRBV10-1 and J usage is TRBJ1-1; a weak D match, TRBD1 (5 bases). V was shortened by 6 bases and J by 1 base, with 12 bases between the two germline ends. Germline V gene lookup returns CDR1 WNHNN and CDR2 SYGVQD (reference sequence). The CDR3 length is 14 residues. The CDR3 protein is CASSVPTANTEAFF. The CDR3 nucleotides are TGCGCCAGCAGCGTTCCGACAGCGAACACTGAAGCTTTCTTT.

The CDR3 coding sequence is TGTGCCAGTAGTACCTCCTTCAGCTCCTACGAGCAGTACTTC. Its protein is CASSTSFSSYEQYF. V gene TRBV19 combines with J gene TRBJ2-7; no clear D gene. V lost 4 bases and J 0 bases, leaving 10 bases between the germline ends. The CDR3 runs to 14 residues. Germline CDR1 and CDR2: LNHDA and SQIVND (reference sequence). Combining the CDR3 with reference TRBV19 and TRBJ2-7 gives the whole variable domain DGGITQSPKYLFRKEGQNVTLSCEQNLNHDAMYWYRQDPGQGLRLIYYSQIVNDFQKGDIAEGYSVSREKKESFPLTVTSAQKNPTAFYLCASSTSFSSYEQYFGPGTRLTVT.

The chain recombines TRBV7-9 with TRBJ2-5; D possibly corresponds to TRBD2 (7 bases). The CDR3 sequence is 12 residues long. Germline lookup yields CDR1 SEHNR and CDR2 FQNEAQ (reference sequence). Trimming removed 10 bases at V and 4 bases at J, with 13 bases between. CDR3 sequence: CATAGAPETQYF. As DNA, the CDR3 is TGTGCCACCGCGGGGGCCCCAGAGACCCAGTACTTC.